Below, 2 T cell receptor beta chains from the same sample are listed, as sequenced in a study of blood T cell repertoires in COVID-19. Clones were sequenced by immunoSEQ multiplex PCR, and TCRdb holds only the in-frame ones, with some missing. Here the sample spans roughly 350,000 clones, approximately 92% being singletons. Material for sequencing was PBMCs or T cells enriched from blood (not recorded which). Every receptor here comes from a woman in her 30s who had recovered from COVID-19.

The count of this clone is one. V and J are TRBV28 and TRBJ1-3, with D hard to call. The CDR3 loop spans 15 amino acids. V was trimmed by 4 bases and J by 0 bases, leaving 10 bases between them. Germline V lookup: CDR1 MDHEN, CDR2 SYDVKM. In DNA form, the CDR3 reads TGTGCCAGCAGTTCACCCGGGTCCTCTGGAAACACCATATATTTT. Translation gives CASSSPGSSGNTIYF.

The chain has TRBV7-2 and TRBJ1-1; D remains ambiguous. The ends were cut back, 5 bases at V and 0 bases at J, with 10 bases in the middle. The germline gives CDR1 SGHTA, CDR2 FQGNSA. The CDR3 has 14 amino acids. Here the CDR3 DNA reads TGTGCCAGCAGCCGGAGGACGGTGAACACTGAAGCTTTCTTT. It encodes CASSRRTVNTEAFF.